The clone carrying this TCR beta chain was seen just once. CDR1 and CDR2 (germline): SEHNR, FQNEAQ (reference sequence). The junction had 4 bases not matched to a gene; V was cut back by 1 base and J by 2 bases. The CDR3 contains 15 residues. This specimen comes from a study of OX40 agonist ivuxolimab in advanced cancers. Overall study context: Enrollees could have had prior anti-PD-1, anti-PD-L1 or anti-CTLA-4 therapy, which 35% to 40% had received.

Assay: immunoSEQ multiplex PCR; the TCRdb copy retains only in-frame clones and omits some. This sample has 35,000 to 50,000 clones, with around 85% found just once. The chain is built from TRBV7-9 and TRBJ1-2; 7 bases line up with TRBD1. The source material was CD4+ or CD8+ T cells sorted from blood, sampled in a trial of the OX40 agonist ivuxolimab. This TCR was sampled from an adult with an advanced solid tumor such as melanoma, head and neck, liver or kidney cancer. The CDR3 coding sequence is TGTGCCAGCAGCTTAGACGAACAGGGGAACTATGGCTACACCTTC. This encodes CASSLDEQGNYGYTF.